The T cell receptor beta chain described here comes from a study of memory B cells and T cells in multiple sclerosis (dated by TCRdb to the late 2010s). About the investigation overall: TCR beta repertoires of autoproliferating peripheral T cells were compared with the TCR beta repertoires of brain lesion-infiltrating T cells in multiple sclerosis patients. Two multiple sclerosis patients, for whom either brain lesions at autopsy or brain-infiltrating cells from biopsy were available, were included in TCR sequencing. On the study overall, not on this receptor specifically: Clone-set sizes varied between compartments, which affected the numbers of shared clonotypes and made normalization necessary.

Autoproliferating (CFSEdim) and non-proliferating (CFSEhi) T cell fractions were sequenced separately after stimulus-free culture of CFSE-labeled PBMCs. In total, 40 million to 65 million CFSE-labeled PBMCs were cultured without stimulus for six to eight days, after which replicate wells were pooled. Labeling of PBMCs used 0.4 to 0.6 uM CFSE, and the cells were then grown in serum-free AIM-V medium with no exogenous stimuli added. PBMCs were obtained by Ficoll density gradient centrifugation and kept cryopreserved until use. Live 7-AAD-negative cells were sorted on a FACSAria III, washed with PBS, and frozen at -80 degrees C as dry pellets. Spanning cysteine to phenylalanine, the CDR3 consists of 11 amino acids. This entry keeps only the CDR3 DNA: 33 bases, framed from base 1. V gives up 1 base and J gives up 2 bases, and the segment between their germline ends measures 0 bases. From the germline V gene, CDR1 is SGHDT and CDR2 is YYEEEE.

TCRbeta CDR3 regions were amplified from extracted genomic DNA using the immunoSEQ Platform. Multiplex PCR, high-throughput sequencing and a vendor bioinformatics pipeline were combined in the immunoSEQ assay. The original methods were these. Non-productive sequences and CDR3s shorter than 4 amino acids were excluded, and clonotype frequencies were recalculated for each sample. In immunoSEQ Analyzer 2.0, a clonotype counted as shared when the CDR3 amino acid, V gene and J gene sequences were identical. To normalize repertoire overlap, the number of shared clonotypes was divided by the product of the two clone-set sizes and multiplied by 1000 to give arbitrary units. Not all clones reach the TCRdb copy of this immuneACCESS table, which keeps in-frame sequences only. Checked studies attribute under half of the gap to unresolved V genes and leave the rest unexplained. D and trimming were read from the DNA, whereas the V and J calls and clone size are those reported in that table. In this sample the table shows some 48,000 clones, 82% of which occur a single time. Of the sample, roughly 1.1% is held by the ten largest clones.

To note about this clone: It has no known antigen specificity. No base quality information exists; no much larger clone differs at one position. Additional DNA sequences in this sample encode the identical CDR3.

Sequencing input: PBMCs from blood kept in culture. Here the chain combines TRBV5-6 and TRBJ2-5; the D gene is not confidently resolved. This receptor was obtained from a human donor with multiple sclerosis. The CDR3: CASSLQETQYF. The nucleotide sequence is TGTGCCAGCAGCTTGCAAGAGACCCAGTACTTC.